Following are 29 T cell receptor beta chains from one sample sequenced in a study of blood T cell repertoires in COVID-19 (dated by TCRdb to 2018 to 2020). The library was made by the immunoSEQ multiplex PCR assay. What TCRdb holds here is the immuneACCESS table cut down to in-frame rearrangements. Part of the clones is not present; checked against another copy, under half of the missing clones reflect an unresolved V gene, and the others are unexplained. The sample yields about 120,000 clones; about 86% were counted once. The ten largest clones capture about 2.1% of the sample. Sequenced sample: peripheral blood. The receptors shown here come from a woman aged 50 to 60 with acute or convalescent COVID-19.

CDR3: CASSPGTGKTTGELFF. CDR3 coding DNA: TGTGCCAGCAGCCCAGGGACAGGGAAGACCACCGGGGAGCTGTTTTTT. The chain combines TRBV11-1 with TRBJ2-2, with TRBD1 matching 9 bases. V gave up 5 bases and J gave up 4 bases; unmatched junction bases: 8. The length of the CDR3 is 16 residues. The germline gives CDR1 SGHAT, CDR2 FQDESV (reference sequence).

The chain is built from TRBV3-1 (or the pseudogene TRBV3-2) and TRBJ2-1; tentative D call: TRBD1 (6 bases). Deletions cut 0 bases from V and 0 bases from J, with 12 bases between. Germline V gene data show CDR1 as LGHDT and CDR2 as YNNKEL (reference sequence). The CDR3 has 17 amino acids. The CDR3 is CASSQDLGQSSYNEQFF. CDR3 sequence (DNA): TGTGCCAGCAGCCAAGATTTAGGACAGAGCTCCTACAATGAGCAGTTCTTC.

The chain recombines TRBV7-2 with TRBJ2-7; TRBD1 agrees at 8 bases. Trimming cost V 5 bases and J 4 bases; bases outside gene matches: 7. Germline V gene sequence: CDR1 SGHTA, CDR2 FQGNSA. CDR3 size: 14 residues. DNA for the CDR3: TGTGCCAGCAGCCAGGACAGGGCGGGGTACGAGCAGTACTTC. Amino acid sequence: CASSQDRAGYEQYF.

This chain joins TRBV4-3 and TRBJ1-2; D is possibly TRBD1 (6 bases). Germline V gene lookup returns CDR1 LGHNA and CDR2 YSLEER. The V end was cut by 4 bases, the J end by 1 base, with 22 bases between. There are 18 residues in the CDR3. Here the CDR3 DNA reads TGCGCCAGCAGCCTATTCCCGACGGGGGGCCAACTTAACTATGGCTACACCTTC. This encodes CASSLFPTGGQLNYGYTF.

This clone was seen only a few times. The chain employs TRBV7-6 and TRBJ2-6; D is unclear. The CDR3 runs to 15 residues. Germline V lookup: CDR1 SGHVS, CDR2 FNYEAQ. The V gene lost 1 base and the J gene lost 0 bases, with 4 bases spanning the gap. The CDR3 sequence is CASSLDFSGANVLTF. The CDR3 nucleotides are TGTGCCAGCAGCTTAGACTTCTCTGGGGCCAACGTCCTGACTTTC.

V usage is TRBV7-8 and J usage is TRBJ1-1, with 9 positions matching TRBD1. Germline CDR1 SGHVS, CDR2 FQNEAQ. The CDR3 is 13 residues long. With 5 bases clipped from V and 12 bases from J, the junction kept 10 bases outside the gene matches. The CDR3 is CASSRGTGSSSFF. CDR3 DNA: TGTGCCAGCAGCCGCGGGACAGGGAGTAGTTCTTTCTTT.

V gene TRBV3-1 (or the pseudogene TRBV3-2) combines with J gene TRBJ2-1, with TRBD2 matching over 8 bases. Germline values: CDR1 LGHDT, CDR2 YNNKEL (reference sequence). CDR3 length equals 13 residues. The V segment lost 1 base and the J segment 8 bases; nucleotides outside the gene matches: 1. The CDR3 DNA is TGTGCCAGCAGCCAAGCGGGACTAGATGAGCAGTTCTTC. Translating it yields CASSQAGLDEQFF.

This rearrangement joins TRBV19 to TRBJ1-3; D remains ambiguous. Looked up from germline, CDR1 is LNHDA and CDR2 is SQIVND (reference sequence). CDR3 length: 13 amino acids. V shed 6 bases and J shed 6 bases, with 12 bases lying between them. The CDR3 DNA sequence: TGTGCCAGTAGCCCTCAAGTACTAAACACCATATATTTT. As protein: CASSPQVLNTIYF.

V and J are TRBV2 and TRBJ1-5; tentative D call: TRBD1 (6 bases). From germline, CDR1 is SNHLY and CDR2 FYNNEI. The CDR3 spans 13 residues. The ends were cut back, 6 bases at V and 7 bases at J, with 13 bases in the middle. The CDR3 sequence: CASRPQGPQPQHF. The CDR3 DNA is TGTGCCAGCAGACCACAGGGCCCCCAGCCCCAGCATTTT. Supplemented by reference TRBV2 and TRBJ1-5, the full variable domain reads EPEVTQTPSHQVTQMGQEVILRCVPISNHLYFYWYRQILGQKVEFLVSFYNNEISEKSEIFDDQFSVERPDGSNFTLKIRSTKLEDSAMYFCASRPQGPQPQHFGDGTRLSIL.

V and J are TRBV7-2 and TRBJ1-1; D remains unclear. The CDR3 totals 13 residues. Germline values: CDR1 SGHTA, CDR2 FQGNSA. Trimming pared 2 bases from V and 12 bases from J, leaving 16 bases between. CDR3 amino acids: CASSLFRPQTSFF. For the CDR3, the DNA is TGTGCCAGCAGCTTATTTCGGCCACAGACGTCTTTCTTT.

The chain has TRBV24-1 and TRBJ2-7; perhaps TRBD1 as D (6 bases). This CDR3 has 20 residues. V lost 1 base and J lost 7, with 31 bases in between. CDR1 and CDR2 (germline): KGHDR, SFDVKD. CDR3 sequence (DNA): TGTGCCACCAGTGATTTCTCTTTCGGTCGGACCGGGACACCCCCTACGGAGCAGTACTTC. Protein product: CATSDFSFGRTGTPPTEQYF.

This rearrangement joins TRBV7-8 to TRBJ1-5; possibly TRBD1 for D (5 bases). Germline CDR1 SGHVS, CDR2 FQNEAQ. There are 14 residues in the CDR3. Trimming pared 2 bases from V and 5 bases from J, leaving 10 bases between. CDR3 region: CASSLRGGHQPQHF. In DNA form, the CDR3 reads TGTGCCAGCAGCTTAAGGGGAGGACATCAGCCCCAGCATTTT.

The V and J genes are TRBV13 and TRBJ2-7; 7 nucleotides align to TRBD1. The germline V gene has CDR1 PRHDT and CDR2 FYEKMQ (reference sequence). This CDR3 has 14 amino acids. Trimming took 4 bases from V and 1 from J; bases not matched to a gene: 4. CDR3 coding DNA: TGTGCCAGCAGCTACAGGGGTAGATCCTACGAGCAGTACTTC. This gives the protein CASSYRGRSYEQYF.

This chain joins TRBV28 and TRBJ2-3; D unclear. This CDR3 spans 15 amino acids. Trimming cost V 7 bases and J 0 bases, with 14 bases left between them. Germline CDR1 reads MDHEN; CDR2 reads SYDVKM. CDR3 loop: CASIPGGQSTDTQYF. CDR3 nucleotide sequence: TGTGCCAGCATCCCAGGTGGGCAAAGCACAGATACGCAGTATTTT.

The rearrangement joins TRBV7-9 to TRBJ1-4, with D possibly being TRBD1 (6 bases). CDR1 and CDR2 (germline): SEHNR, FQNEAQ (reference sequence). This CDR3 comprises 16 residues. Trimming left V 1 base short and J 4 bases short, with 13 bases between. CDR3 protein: CASSLGRGRVNEKLFF. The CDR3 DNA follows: TGTGCCAGCAGCTTAGGCAGGGGTCGAGTTAATGAAAAACTGTTTTTT.

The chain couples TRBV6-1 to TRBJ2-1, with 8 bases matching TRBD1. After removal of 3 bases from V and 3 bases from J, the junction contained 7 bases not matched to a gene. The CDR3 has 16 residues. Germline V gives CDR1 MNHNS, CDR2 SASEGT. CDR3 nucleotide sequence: TGTGCCAGCAGTGACTACCCGGGACAGGTCTACAATGAGCAGTTCTTC. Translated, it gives CASSDYPGQVYNEQFF.

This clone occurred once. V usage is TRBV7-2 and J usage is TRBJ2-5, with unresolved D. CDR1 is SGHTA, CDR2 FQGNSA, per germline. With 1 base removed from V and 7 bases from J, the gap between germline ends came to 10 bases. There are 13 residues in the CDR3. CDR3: CASSLEQVGTQYF. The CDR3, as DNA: TGTGCCAGCAGCTTAGAGCAGGTGGGGACCCAGTACTTC.

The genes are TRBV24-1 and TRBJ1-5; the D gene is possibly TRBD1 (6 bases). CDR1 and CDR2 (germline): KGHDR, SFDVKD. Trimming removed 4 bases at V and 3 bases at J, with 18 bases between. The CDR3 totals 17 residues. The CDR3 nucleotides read TGTGCCACCAGTGACACCCGGGACAAGCTCTTCAATCAGCCCCAGCATTTT. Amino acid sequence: CATSDTRDKLFNQPQHF.

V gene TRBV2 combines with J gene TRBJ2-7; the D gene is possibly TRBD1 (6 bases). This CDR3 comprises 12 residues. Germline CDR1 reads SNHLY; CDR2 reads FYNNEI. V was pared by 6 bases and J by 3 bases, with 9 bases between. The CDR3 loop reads CASRQGLYEQYF. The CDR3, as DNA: TGTGCCAGCAGACAGGGCCTCTACGAGCAGTACTTC.

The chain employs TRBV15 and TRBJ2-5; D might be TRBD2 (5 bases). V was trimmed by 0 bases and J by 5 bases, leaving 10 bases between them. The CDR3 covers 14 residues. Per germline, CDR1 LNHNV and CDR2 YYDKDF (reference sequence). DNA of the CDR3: TGTGCCACCAGCAGAGATAATACGGGGGAGACCCAGTACTTC. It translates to CATSRDNTGETQYF.

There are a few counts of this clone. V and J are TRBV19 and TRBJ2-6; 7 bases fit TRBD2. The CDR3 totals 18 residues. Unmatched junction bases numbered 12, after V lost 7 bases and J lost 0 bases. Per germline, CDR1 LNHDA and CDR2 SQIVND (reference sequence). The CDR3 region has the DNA TGTGCCAGTACCCCGGCGGCGGGAGCCTACTCTGGGGCCAACGTCCTGACTTTC. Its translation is CASTPAAGAYSGANVLTF.

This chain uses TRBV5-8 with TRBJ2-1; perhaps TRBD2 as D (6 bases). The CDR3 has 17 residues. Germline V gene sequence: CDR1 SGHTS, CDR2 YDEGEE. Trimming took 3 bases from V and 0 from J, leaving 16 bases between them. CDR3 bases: TGTGCCAGCAGCTCCAGACTAGGACTGAGCTCCTACAATGAGCAGTTCTTC. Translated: CASSSRLGLSSYNEQFF.

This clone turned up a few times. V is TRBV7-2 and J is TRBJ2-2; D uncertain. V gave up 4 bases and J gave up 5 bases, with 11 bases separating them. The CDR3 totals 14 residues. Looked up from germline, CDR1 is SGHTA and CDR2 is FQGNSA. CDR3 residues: CASSSDSWTGELFF. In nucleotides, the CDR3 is TGTGCCAGCAGCTCTGACTCCTGGACCGGGGAGCTGTTTTTT.

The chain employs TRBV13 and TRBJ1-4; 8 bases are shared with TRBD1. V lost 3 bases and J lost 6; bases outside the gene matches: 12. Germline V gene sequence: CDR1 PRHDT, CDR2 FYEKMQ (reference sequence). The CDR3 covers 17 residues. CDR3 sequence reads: CASSFRAWTGMDEKLFF. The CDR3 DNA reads TGTGCCAGCAGCTTTAGGGCATGGACAGGGATGGATGAAAAACTGTTTTTT. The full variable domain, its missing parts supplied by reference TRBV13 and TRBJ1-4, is AAGVIQSPRHLIKEKRETATLKCYPIPRHDTVYWYQQGPGQDPQFLISFYEKMQSDKGSIPDRFSAQQFSDYHSELNMSSLELGDSALYFCASSFRAWTGMDEKLFFGSGTQLSVL.

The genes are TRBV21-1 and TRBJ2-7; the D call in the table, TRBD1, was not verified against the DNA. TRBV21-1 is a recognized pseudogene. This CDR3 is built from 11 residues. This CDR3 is CASMDSLEQYF. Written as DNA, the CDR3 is TGTGCCAGCATGGACAGCCTAGAGCAGTACTTC.

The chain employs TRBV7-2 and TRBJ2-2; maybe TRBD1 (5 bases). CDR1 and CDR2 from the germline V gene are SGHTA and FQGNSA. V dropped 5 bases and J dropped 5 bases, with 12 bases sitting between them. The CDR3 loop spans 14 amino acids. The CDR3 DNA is TGTGCCAGCAGCCAACGGACATCAACCGGGGAGCTGTTTTTT. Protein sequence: CASSQRTSTGELFF.

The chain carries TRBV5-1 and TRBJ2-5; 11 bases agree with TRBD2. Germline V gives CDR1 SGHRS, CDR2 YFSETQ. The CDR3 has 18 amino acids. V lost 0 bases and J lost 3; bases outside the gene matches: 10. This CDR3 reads CASSLGGAPGLAEETQYF. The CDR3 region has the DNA TGCGCCAGCAGCTTGGGGGGGGCCCCGGGACTAGCGGAAGAGACCCAGTACTTC.

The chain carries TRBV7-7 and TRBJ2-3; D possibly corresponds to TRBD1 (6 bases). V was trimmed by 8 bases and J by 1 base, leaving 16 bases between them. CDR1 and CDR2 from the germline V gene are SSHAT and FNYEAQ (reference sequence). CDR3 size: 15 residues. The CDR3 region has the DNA TGTGCCAGCTCTAGAACAGGGTTTGGCACAGATACGCAGTATTTT. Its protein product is CASSRTGFGTDTQYF.

The CDR3 sequence: CASSQDTGGGYTF. CDR3 sequence (DNA): TGTGCCAGCAGCCAAGATACAGGGGGCGGCTACACCTTC. The chain recombines TRBV3-1 (or the pseudogene TRBV3-2) with TRBJ1-2, with 9 bases aligning to TRBD1. Germline V gene sequence: CDR1 LGHDT, CDR2 YNNKEL (reference sequence). With V trimmed by 0 bases and J by 8 bases, 1 base remained unmatched. This CDR3 contains 13 residues.